The T cell receptor (beta chain) under discussion was sequenced for a study of cytomegalovirus exposure and HLA in healthy donors. This CDR3 has 13 amino acids. V was cut by 5 bases and J by 2 bases, with 8 bases left in between. The germline V gene encodes CDR1 SGHTA and CDR2 FQGTGA. Both 60 Vbeta primers and 13 Jbeta primers went into the PCR. Data came from immunoSEQ multiplex PCR; TCRdb stores just in-frame clones and leaves some out. Here the sample spans some 90,000 clones, about 80% being singletons. Source material: PBMCs. V and J are TRBV7-3 and TRBJ2-3; D gene ambiguous. The origin of this receptor is a woman in her fifties or sixties in good health and CMV-seropositive. This CDR3 reads CASSRGDTDTQYF. The CDR3 coding sequence is TGTGCCAGCAGCCGCGGAGACACAGATACGCAGTATTTT.